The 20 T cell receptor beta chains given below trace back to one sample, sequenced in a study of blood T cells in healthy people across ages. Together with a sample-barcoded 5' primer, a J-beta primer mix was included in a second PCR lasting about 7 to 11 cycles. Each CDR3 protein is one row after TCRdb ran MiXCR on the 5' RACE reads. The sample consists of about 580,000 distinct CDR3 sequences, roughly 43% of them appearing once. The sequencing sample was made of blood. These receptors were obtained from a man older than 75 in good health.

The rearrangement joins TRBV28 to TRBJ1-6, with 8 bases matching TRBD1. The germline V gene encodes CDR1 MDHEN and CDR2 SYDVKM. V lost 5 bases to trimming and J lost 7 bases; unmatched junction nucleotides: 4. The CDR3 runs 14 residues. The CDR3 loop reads CASSKRTGNSPLHF. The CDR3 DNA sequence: TGTGCCAGCAGTAAACGGACAGGGAATTCACCCCTCCACTTT.

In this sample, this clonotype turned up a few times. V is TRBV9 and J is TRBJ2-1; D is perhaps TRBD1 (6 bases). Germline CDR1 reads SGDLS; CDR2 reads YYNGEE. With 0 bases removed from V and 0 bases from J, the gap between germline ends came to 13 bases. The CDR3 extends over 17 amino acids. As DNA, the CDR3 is TGTGCCAGCAGCGTAGCGCCAACAGGGAGCTCCTACAATGAGCAGTTCTTC. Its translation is CASSVAPTGSSYNEQFF.

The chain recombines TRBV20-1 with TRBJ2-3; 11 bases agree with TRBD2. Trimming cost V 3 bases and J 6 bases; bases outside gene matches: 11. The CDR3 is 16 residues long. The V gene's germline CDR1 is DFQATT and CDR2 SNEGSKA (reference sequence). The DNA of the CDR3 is TGCAGTGCTAGCGGGGATAGCGGGAGGGCCAGGGATACGCAGTATTTT. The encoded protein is CSASGDSGRARDTQYF.

The CDR3 loop reads CAISARTEGSTEAFF. As DNA, the CDR3 is TGTGCCATCAGTGCCCGGACAGAAGGATCCACTGAAGCTTTCTTT. The genes are TRBV10-3 and TRBJ1-1; TRBD1 is a possible D gene (6 bases). V was trimmed by 4 bases and J by 4 bases, leaving 16 bases between them. This CDR3 region has 15 residues. Per germline, CDR1 ENHRY and CDR2 SYGVKD.

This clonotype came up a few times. CDR3 sequence (DNA): TGCAGTGCTAGATTAGCGGGAGGGGCTTTACGAGAGCAGTTCTTC. Amino acid sequence: CSARLAGGALREQFF. The chain recombines TRBV20-1 with TRBJ2-1; TRBD2 matches 11 bases. Germline assignment: CDR1 DFQATT and CDR2 SNEGSKA (reference sequence). The CDR3 spans 15 residues. The junction had 10 bases not matched to a gene; V was cut back by 2 bases and J by 10 bases.

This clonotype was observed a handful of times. The CDR3 protein is CASSVRAAEDTQYF. CDR3 sequence (DNA): TGTGCCAGCAGCGTCCGGGCCGCAGAGGATACGCAGTATTTT. This sequence joins TRBV9 and TRBJ2-3; no clear D. The CDR3 contains 14 residues. V lost 2 bases and J 6 bases, leaving 13 bases between the germline ends. The germline V gene encodes CDR1 SGDLS and CDR2 YYNGEE. Based on the CDR3 plus reference TRBV9 and TRBJ2-3, the full variable domain is DSGVTQTPKHLITATGQRVTLRCSPRSGDLSVYWYQQSLDQGLQFLIQYYNGEERAKGNILERFSAQQFPDLHSELNLSSLELGDSALYFCASSVRAAEDTQYFGPGTRLTVL.

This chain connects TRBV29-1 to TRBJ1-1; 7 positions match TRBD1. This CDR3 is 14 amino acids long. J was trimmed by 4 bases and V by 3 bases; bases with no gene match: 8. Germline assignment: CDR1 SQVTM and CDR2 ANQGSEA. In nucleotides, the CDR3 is TGCAGCGTTGAGGTTCAGGGGGTGGTCACTGAAGCTTTCTTT. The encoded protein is CSVEVQGVVTEAFF.

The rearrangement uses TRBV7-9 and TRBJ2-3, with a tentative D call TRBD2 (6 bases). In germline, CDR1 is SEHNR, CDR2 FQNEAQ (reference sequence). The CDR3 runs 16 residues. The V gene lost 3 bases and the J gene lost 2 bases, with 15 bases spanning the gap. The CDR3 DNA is TGTGCCAGCAGCTTTACGCCGGGGGAGATCACAGATACGCAGTATTTT. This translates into CASSFTPGEITDTQYF.

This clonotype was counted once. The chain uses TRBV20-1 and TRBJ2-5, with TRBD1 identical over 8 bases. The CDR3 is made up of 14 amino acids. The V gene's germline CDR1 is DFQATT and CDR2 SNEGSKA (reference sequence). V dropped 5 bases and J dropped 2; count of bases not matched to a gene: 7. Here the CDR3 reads CSAGGTGAQETQYF. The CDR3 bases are TGCAGTGCTGGTGGGACAGGAGCACAAGAGACCCAGTACTTC.

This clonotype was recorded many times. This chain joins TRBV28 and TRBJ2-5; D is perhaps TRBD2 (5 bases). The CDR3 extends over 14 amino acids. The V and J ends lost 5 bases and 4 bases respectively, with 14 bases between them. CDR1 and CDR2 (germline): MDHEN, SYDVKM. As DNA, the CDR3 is TGTGCCAGCAGTCTCCCAGGACGGGGAGAGACCCAGTACTTC. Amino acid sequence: CASSLPGRGETQYF.

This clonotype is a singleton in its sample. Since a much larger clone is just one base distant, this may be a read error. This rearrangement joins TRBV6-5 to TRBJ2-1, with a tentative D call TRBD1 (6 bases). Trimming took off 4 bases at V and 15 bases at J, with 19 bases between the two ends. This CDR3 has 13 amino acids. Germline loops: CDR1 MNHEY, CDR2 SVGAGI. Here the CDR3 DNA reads TGTGCCAGCAGTTCGTCTCCAGGGGCCTACCGGTTCTTC. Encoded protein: CASSSSPGAYRFF.

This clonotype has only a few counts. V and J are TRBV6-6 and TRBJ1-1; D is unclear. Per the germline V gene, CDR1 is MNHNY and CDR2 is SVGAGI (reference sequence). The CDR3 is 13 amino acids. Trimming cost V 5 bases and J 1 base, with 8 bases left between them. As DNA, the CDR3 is TGTGCCAGCAGTGGGGAAAGGAACACTGAAGCTTTCTTT. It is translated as CASSGERNTEAFF.

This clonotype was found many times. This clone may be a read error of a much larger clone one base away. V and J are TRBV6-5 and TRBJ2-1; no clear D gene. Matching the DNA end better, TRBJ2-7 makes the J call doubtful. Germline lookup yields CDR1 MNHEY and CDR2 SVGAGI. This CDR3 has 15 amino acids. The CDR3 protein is CASSYRESSYNEQYF. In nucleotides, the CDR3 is TGTGCCAGCAGTTACCGAGAGAGCTCCTACAATGAGCAGTACTTC.

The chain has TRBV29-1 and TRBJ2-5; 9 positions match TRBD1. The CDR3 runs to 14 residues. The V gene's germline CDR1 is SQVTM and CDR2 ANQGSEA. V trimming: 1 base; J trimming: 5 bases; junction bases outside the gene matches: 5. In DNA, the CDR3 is TGCAGCGTTGAAGTGACAGGGGGGATGGAGACCCAGTACTTC. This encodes CSVEVTGGMETQYF.

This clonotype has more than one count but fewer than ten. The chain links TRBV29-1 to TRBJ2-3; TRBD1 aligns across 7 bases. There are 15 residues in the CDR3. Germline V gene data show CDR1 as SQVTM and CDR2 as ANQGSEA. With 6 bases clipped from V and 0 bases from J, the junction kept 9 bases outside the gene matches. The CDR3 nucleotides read TGCAGCGTCGTGGGACAGCCCCCTAGCACAGATACGCAGTATTTT. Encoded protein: CSVVGQPPSTDTQYF.

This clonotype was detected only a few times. The CDR3 protein is CASESSSYNEQFF. The CDR3 coding sequence is TGTGCCAGCGAGAGTAGCTCCTACAATGAGCAGTTCTTC. The chain employs TRBV2 and TRBJ2-1; no clear D gene. V lost 8 bases to trimming and J lost 0 bases, with 8 bases between them. Germline lookup yields CDR1 SNHLY and CDR2 FYNNEI. This CDR3 contains 13 residues.

The CDR3 sequence: CAISERTDQPQHF. The CDR3 DNA follows: TGTGCCATCAGTGAGCGTACAGATCAGCCCCAGCATTTT. The chain is built from TRBV10-3 and TRBJ1-5; D uncertain. This CDR3 spans 13 amino acids. Germline V gene sequence: CDR1 ENHRY, CDR2 SYGVKD. The V and J ends lost 2 bases and 5 bases respectively, with 7 bases between them.

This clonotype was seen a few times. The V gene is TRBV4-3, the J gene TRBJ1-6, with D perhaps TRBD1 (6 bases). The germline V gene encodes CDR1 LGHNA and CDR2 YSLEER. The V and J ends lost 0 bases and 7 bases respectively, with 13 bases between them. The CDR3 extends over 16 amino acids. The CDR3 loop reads CASSQDYPGVNSPLHF. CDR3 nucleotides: TGCGCCAGCAGCCAAGATTATCCAGGGGTCAATTCACCCCTCCACTTT.

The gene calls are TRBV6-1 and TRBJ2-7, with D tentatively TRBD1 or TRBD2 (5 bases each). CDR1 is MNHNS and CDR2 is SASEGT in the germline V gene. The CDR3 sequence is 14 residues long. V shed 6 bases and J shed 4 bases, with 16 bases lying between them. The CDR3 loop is CASRQWGSPYEQYF. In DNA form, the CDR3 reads TGTGCCAGCAGGCAATGGGGGAGTCCGTACGAGCAGTACTTC.

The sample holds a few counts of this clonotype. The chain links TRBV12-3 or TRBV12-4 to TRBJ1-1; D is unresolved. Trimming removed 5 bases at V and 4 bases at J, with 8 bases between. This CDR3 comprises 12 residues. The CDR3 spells CASSPGRTEAFF. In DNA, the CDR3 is TGTGCCAGCAGTCCGGGCCGCACTGAAGCTTTCTTT.